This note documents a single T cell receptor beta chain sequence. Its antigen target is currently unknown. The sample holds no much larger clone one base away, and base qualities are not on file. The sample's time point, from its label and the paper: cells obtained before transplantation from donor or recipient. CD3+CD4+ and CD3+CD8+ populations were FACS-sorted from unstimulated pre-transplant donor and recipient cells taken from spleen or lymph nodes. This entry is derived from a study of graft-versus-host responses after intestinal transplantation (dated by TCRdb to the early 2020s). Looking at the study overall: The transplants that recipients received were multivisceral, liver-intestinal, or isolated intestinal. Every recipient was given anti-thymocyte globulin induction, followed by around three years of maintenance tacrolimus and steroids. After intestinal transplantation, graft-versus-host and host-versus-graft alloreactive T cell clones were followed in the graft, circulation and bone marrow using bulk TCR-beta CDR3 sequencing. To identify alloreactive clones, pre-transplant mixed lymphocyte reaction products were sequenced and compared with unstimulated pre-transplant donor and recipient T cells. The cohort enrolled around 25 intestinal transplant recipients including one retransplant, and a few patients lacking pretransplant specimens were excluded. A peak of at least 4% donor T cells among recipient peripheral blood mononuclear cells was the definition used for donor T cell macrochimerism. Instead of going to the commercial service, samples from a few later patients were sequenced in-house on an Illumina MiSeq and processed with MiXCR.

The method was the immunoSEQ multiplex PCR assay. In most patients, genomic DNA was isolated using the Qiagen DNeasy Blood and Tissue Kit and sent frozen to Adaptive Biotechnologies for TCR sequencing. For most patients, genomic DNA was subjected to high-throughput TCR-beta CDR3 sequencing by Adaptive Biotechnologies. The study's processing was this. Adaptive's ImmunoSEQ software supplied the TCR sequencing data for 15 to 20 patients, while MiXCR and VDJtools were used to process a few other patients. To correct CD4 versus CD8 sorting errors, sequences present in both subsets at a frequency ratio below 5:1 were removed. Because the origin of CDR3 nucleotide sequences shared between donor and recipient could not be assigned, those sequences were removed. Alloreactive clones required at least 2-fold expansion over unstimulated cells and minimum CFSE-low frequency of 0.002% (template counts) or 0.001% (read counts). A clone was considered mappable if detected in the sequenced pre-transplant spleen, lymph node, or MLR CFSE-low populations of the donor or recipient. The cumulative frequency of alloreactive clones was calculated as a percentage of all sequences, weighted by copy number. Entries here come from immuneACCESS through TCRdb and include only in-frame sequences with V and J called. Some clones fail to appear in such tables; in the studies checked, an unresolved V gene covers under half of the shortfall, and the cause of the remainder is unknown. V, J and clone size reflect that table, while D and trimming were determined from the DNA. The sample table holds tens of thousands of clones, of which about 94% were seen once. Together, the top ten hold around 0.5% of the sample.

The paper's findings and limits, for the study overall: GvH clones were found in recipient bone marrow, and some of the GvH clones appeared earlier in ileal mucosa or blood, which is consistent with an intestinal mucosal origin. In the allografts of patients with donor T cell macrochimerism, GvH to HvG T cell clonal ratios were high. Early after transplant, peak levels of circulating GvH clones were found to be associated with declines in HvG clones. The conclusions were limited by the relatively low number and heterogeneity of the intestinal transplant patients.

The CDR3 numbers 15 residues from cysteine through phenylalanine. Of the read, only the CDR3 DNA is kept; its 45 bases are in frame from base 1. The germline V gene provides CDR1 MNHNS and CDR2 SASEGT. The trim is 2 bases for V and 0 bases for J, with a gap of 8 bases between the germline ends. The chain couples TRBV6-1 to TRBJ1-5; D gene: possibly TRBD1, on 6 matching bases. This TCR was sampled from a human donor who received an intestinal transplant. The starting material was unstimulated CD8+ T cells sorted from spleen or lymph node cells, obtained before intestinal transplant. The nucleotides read TGTGCCAGCAGTGAAAGCAGGGGTAGCAATCAGCCCCAGCATTTT. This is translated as CASSESRGSNQPQHF.